These 25 T cell receptor beta chains originate from one sample sequenced in a study of blood T cell repertoires in COVID-19. The assay was immunoSEQ multiplex PCR, and TCRdb's table has in-frame clones only and misses some. The sample lists about 120,000 clones, 80% to 90% occurring once. Sequenced: peripheral blood. Receptors originate from a woman aged 70 to 79 with acute or convalescent COVID-19.

J is TRBJ1-1 and V is TRBV6-5; D possibly corresponds to TRBD1 (6 bases). Trimming stripped 4 bases from V and 4 bases from J, with 19 bases between. This CDR3 has 16 amino acids. Per the germline V gene, CDR1 is MNHEY and CDR2 is SVGAGI. The DNA of the CDR3 is TGTGCCAGCAGTTCCAACCCGGGCGGGGGGCCCACTGAAGCTTTCTTT. Protein product: CASSSNPGGGPTEAFF.

V is TRBV30 and J is TRBJ2-5; TRBD2 agrees at 8 bases. This CDR3 spans 13 amino acids. Germline values: CDR1 GTSNPN, CDR2 SVGIG (reference sequence). The V gene end was trimmed by 2 bases and the J gene end by 4 bases; junction bases not matched to a gene: 3. For the CDR3, the DNA is TGTGCCTGGAGTCCCGGGGGGGCAGAGACCCAGTACTTC. Encoded protein: CAWSPGGAETQYF.

A few counts support this clone. The chain has TRBV28 and TRBJ1-3; D unresolved. CDR3 length equals 14 residues. The germline V gene encodes CDR1 MDHEN and CDR2 SYDVKM. Trimming took off 5 bases at V and 2 bases at J, with 10 bases between the two ends. In nucleotides, the CDR3 is TGTGCCAGCAGTCACTTCGGAGCTGGAAACACCATATATTTT. This gives the protein CASSHFGAGNTIYF. Looking up the rest from reference TRBV28 and TRBJ1-3 gives the full variable domain: DVKVTQSSRYLVKRTGEKVFLECVQDMDHENMFWYRQDPGLGLRLIYFSYDVKMKEKGDIPEGYSVSREKKERFSLILESASTNQTSMYLCASSHFGAGNTIYFGEGSWLTVV.

The chain uses TRBV11-2 and TRBJ2-4, with D possibly matching TRBD2 (5 bases). The V and J ends lost 2 bases and 8 bases respectively, with 13 bases between them. Germline V lookup: CDR1 SGHAT, CDR2 FQNNGV. This CDR3 region has 14 residues. CDR3 loop: CASSLQPAGDIQYF. The CDR3 DNA reads TGTGCCAGCAGCTTACAGCCGGCCGGGGACATTCAGTACTTC.

As DNA, the CDR3 is TGTGCCAGCAGCCCTCGGGGGGGTAGTGGGACAGATACGCAGTATTTT. As protein: CASSPRGGSGTDTQYF. This sequence joins TRBV7-3 and TRBJ2-3, with 8 positions matching TRBD2. J lost 3 bases, V lost 5 bases, and 10 bases had no gene match. Per the germline V gene, CDR1 is SGHTA and CDR2 is FQGTGA. This CDR3 contains 16 residues.

V usage is TRBV12-5 and J usage is TRBJ2-2; 7 bases map to TRBD1. The CDR3 spans 14 residues. CDR1 is LGHNT and CDR2 is FRNRAP in the germline V gene. J gave up 4 bases and V 4 bases, and 3 bases lay outside the gene matches. As DNA, the CDR3 is TGTGCTAGTGGTTCCGGGACAGCCACCGGGGAGCTGTTTTTT. Translation: CASGSGTATGELFF.

The V and J genes are TRBV24-1 and TRBJ1-2; 8 nucleotides match TRBD1. V was clipped by 4 bases and J by 5 bases; unmatched bases: 5. Germline values: CDR1 KGHDR, CDR2 SFDVKD. The CDR3 has 14 residues. The CDR3 protein is CATSENRGGYGYTF. In nucleotides, the CDR3 is TGTGCCACCAGTGAAAACAGGGGGGGGTATGGCTACACCTTC.

This chain connects TRBV30 to TRBJ1-5, with a tentative D call TRBD1 (5 bases). The CDR3 is made up of 15 amino acids. Trimming left V 0 bases short and J 7 bases short, with 16 bases between. Per the germline V gene, CDR1 is GTSNPN and CDR2 is SVGIG (reference sequence). The CDR3 region has the DNA TGTGCCTGGAGTGTACCCCCGGGGGTAGGCCAGCCCCAGCATTTT. Translated: CAWSVPPGVGQPQHF. The full variable domain, rest sourced from reference TRBV30 and TRBJ1-5, is SQTIHQWPATLVQPVGSPLSLECTVEGTSNPNLYWYRQAAGRGLQLLFYSVGIGQISSEVPQNLSASRPQDRQFILSSKKLLLSDSGFYLCAWSVPPGVGQPQHFGDGTRLSIL.

J is TRBJ1-2 and V is TRBV5-1; tentative D call: TRBD1 (6 bases). The CDR3 is made up of 15 amino acids. Deletions cut 3 bases from V and 6 bases from J, with 18 bases between. CDR1 and CDR2 from the germline V gene are SGHRS and YFSETQ. The CDR3 region is CASSSLTGTADGYTF. CDR3 coding DNA: TGCGCCAGCAGCTCGCTGACAGGCACAGCCGATGGCTACACCTTC. Based on the CDR3 plus reference TRBV5-1 and TRBJ1-2, the full variable domain is KAGVTQTPRYLIKTRGQQVTLSCSPISGHRSVSWYQQTPGQGLQFLFEYFSETQRNKGNFPGRFSGRQFSNSRSEMNVSTLELGDSALYLCASSSLTGTADGYTFGSGTRLTVV.

This clone has just one count. This sequence joins TRBV12-2 and TRBJ1-4; the tabulated D call, TRBD1, remains unverified against the DNA. TRBV12-2 is shown as a pseudogene. CDR3 length: 15 residues. The CDR3 DNA sequence: TGTGCAAGTCGTTCCCGACAGGGGAGGGGAGAAAAACTGTTTTTT. This sequence encodes CASRSRQGRGEKLFF.

This sequence joins TRBV3-1 (or the pseudogene TRBV3-2) and TRBJ1-2; D uncertain. The CDR3 sequence is 14 residues long. Deletions cut 0 bases from V and 10 bases from J, with 15 bases between. The V gene's germline CDR1 is LGHDT and CDR2 YNNKEL (reference sequence). The CDR3 DNA follows: TGTGCCAGCAGCCAAGATCTTAATGGGCATGACTACACCTTC. Its translation: CASSQDLNGHDYTF.

The CDR3 here is CASSPLAGGYNEQFF. CDR3 DNA sequence: TGTGCCAGCAGTCCTCTAGCGGGGGGCTACAATGAGCAGTTCTTC. The chain is built from TRBV6-4 and TRBJ2-1; 11 nucleotides line up with TRBD2. Germline V gene lookup returns CDR1 MRHNA and CDR2 SNTAGT. J lost 3 bases, V lost 5 bases, and 3 bases had no gene match. The CDR3 extends over 15 amino acids.

This sequence joins TRBV11-3 and TRBJ2-5; 8 positions agree with TRBD1. CDR1 SGHNT and CDR2 YENEEA come from the germline V gene. CDR3 length: 18 amino acids. Trimming took 5 bases from V and 1 from J; bases not matched to a gene: 15. The DNA of the CDR3 is TGTGCCAGCAGCCCAGGACAGGGCAGACGGTTAGTCCAAGAGACCCAGTACTTC. Protein sequence: CASSPGQGRRLVQETQYF.

The rearrangement uses TRBV4-1 and TRBJ2-7, with TRBD2 matching over 7 bases. The CDR3 totals 16 residues. V lost 0 bases, J lost 2 bases, and 7 bases stayed unmatched. Germline CDR1 MGHRA, CDR2 YSYEKL. CDR3 in DNA: TGCGCCAGCAGCCAAGATCTCGGGACTACCCCCTACGAGCAGTACTTC. It specifies CASSQDLGTTPYEQYF.

This clone was observed a single time. V and J are TRBV10-3 and TRBJ2-5; TRBD1 agrees at 7 bases. V shed 4 bases and J 1 base; nucleotides not matched to a gene: 3. CDR3 length equals 14 residues. Germline V gene sequence: CDR1 ENHRY, CDR2 SYGVKD. As DNA, the CDR3 is TGTGCCATCAGTGGGGGGACAGTCCAAGAGACCCAGTACTTC. This translates into CAISGGTVQETQYF.

The chain links TRBV7-2 to TRBJ1-2; a possible D gene is TRBD1 (5 bases). The CDR3 covers 15 residues. CDR1 and CDR2 from the germline V gene are SGHTA and FQGNSA. Deletions cut 3 bases from V and 6 bases from J, with 17 bases between. This chain's CDR3 is CASSFRGAIVDGYTF. For the CDR3, the DNA is TGTGCCAGCAGCTTTCGCGGGGCCATTGTCGATGGCTACACCTTC.

The sample holds one count of this clone. The same CDR3 is also encoded by other DNA sequences in this sample. The genes are TRBV5-1 and TRBJ1-6, with D perhaps matching TRBD1 (6 bases). CDR3 length equals 15 residues. Trimming took 0 bases from V and 6 from J, leaving 10 bases between them. From germline, CDR1 is SGHRS and CDR2 YFSETQ. CDR3 in amino acids: CASSLGQGINSPLHF. The CDR3 DNA reads TGCGCCAGCAGCTTGGGGCAGGGGATTAATTCACCCCTCCACTTT.

V usage is TRBV6-1 and J usage is TRBJ1-2, with D possibly being TRBD1 (6 bases). The CDR3 loop spans 15 amino acids. Germline assignment: CDR1 MNHNS and CDR2 SASEGT. V was cut by 0 bases and J by 2 bases, with 10 bases left in between. Here the CDR3 DNA reads TGTGCCAGCAGTGAAGCGCAGGGGCTAAACTATGGCTACACCTTC. Translating it yields CASSEAQGLNYGYTF.

V is TRBV5-8 and J is TRBJ2-1, with 10 nucleotides matching TRBD2. In germline, CDR1 is SGHTS, CDR2 YDEGEE. The J segment lost 10 bases and the V segment lost 1 base, leaving 5 bases of the junction unmatched. The CDR3 has 14 residues. The CDR3 here is CASSLTLAGREQFF. CDR3 in DNA: TGTGCCAGCAGCTTGACACTAGCGGGGAGGGAGCAGTTCTTC.

This chain joins TRBV29-1 and TRBJ1-4; no clear D. This CDR3 has 12 amino acids. Germline V gives CDR1 SQVTM, CDR2 ANQGSEA. Trimming pared 7 bases from V and 8 bases from J, leaving 14 bases between. The CDR3 region has the DNA TGCAGCGCCCGACTCCCCCAGGAAAAACTGTTTTTT. Amino acid sequence: CSARLPQEKLFF.

The chain carries TRBV7-3 and TRBJ1-2; D may be TRBD1 (6 bases). Trimming took off 5 bases at V and 8 bases at J, with 15 bases between the two ends. CDR1 SGHTA and CDR2 FQGTGA come from the germline V gene. There are 13 residues in the CDR3. CDR3: CASSASGDGGYTF. The CDR3 DNA reads TGTGCCAGCAGCGCCTCAGGGGATGGGGGCTACACCTTC.

The chain couples TRBV2 to TRBJ2-5; 7 nucleotides align to TRBD2. The length of the CDR3 is 12 residues. The J segment lost 8 bases and the V segment lost 1 base, leaving 1 base of the junction unmatched. CDR1 is SNHLY and CDR2 is FYNNEI in the germline V gene. In nucleotides, the CDR3 is TGTGCCAGCAGTGAAGGCGGGGGAACCCAGTACTTC. It encodes CASSEGGGTQYF. The full variable domain, in which reference TRBV2 and TRBJ2-5 provide the parts outside the CDR3, is EPEVTQTPSHQVTQMGQEVILRCVPISNHLYFYWYRQILGQKVEFLVSFYNNEISEKSEIFDDQFSVERPDGSNFTLKIRSTKLEDSAMYFCASSEGGGTQYFGPGTRLLVL.

V usage is TRBV18 and J usage is TRBJ2-1; D perhaps matches TRBD2 (5 bases). V gave up 4 bases and J gave up 6 bases, with 10 bases separating them. CDR1 and CDR2 from the germline V gene are KGHSH and LQKENI. This CDR3 has 13 amino acids. The chain's CDR3 is CASSRDYPNEQFF. CDR3 bases: TGTGCCAGCTCACGAGACTATCCCAATGAGCAGTTCTTC.

J is TRBJ2-3 and V is TRBV24-1; maybe TRBD2 (5 bases). The CDR3 consists of 15 residues. Germline lookup yields CDR1 KGHDR and CDR2 SFDVKD. V lost 0 bases, J lost 0 bases, and 6 bases lay in between. The DNA for the CDR3 is TGTGCCACCAGTGATTTGGCTAGCAGCACAGATACGCAGTATTTT. Protein product: CATSDLASSTDTQYF.

J is TRBJ1-6 and V is TRBV11-3; 7 nucleotides agree with TRBD1. CDR1 SGHNT and CDR2 YENEEA come from the germline V gene. CDR3 length: 14 residues. With 7 bases clipped from V and 11 bases from J, the junction kept 11 bases outside the gene matches. This chain's CDR3 is CASTHRDSYPPLHF. In nucleotides, the CDR3 is TGTGCCAGCACCCACCGGGACAGTTACCCACCCCTCCACTTT.